This TCR beta chain appears in the sequencing data of a study of CD8 T cells in Susac syndrome. Study-wide background: There were Susac syndrome patients who were therapy-naive at blood draw, others on corticosteroids, and others on intravenous immunoglobulin alone.

Study-level findings and limits: Susac syndrome CD8+ repertoires were clonally expanded, most strongly in CD8+ TEMRA cells.

The CDR3 has 14 residues. V dropped 4 bases and J dropped 4 bases, with 14 bases sitting between them. Germline V gene lookup returns CDR1 SGDLS and CDR2 YYNGEE. About this clonotype: Its antigen is as yet unknown.

When the RNA was reverse transcribed, random hexamers were used with an input of about 0.5 to 1 ug. A multiplex approach, immunoSEQ multiplex PCR, amplified TCR beta CDR3 across 54 Vbeta and 13 Jbeta. Using its own MiXCR run on the immunoSEQ multiplex PCR reads, TCRdb lists one record per CDR3 protein. The profile shows under 95,000 distinct CDR3 sequences, around 93% of them singletons. The clonotype originates from a human donor with Susac syndrome. The chain employs TRBV9 and TRBJ1-1; possible D gene TRBD1, 5 bases. The sequenced material came from CD8+ T cells from PBMCs. The CDR3 sequence is CASSPGGGPTEAFF. As DNA, the CDR3 is TGTGCCAGCAGCCCCGGGGGAGGGCCCACTGAAGCTTTCTTT.